The 27 T cell receptor beta chains below were found in one sample sequenced in a study of PD-L1 blockade in urothelial cancer. Time point defined: pretreatment peripheral blood. Profiled with immunoSEQ multiplex PCR; TCRdb holds only in-frame clones, not every one. The sample lists 70,000 to 100,000 clones, over 80% occurring once. The starting material was PBMCs, obtained around atezolizumab (anti-PD-L1) treatment. Receptors were obtained from a man between 60 and 75 years old with urothelial cancer.

The chain links TRBV7-8 to TRBJ2-1; 8 nucleotides match TRBD1. The germline V gene has CDR1 SGHVS and CDR2 FQNEAQ. Trimming cost V 3 bases and J 4 bases; bases outside gene matches: 5. The CDR3 covers 15 residues. The CDR3 sequence: CASSFGWTGYNEQFF. In nucleotides, the CDR3 is TGTGCCAGCAGCTTTGGCTGGACAGGGTACAATGAGCAGTTCTTC.

The chain has TRBV5-1 and TRBJ2-7, with 10 nucleotides matching TRBD2. Germline loops: CDR1 SGHRS, CDR2 YFSETQ. Trimming cost V 4 bases and J 2 bases; bases outside gene matches: 18. The CDR3 sequence is 19 residues long. The CDR3 DNA reads as TGCGCCAGCAGCCTGCCCGGGGCTAGCGGGAGCCGTAATCCCTACGAGCAGTACTTC. Its translation is CASSLPGASGSRNPYEQYF.

The V gene is TRBV4-1, the J gene TRBJ1-1, with D maybe TRBD1 (5 bases). The V gene lost 0 bases and the J gene lost 4 bases, with 12 bases spanning the gap. From germline, CDR1 is MGHRA and CDR2 YSYEKL. This CDR3 spans 15 amino acids. The CDR3 region is CASSQDGRRATEAFF. DNA of the CDR3: TGCGCCAGCAGCCAAGACGGGCGCAGGGCCACTGAAGCTTTCTTT.

The chain has TRBV6-1 and TRBJ2-7, with TRBD2 as a possible D gene (5 bases). V was clipped by 5 bases and J by 9 bases, with 11 bases between them. The germline CDR1 and CDR2 sequences are MNHNS and SASEGT. The CDR3 has 11 residues. Written as DNA, the CDR3 is TGTGCCAGCAGTTCCCGGCGGGTGCAGTACTTC. Its protein is CASSSRRVQYF.

This chain links TRBV10-3 with TRBJ2-1; 15 bases map to TRBD2. Germline CDR1 and CDR2: ENHRY and SYGVKD. This CDR3 spans 15 amino acids. The V and J ends lost 4 bases and 8 bases, in that order; junction bases with no gene match: 3. The CDR3 DNA is TGTGCCATCAGTGGGACTAGCGGGAGGGGCGATGAGCAGTTCTTC. Its translation is CAISGTSGRGDEQFF.

A few counts support this clone. V and J are TRBV5-1 and TRBJ1-4; 7 bases are shared with TRBD1. This CDR3 has 14 residues. Germline V gene sequence: CDR1 SGHRS, CDR2 YFSETQ. V dropped 0 bases and J dropped 8; count of bases not matched to a gene: 4. CDR3 sequence: CASSLVGGGEKLFF. CDR3 sequence (DNA): TGCGCCAGCAGCTTGGTAGGGGGCGGCGAAAAACTGTTTTTT. The full variable domain, with the rest looked up from reference TRBV5-1 and TRBJ1-4, is KAGVTQTPRYLIKTRGQQVTLSCSPISGHRSVSWYQQTPGQGLQFLFEYFSETQRNKGNFPGRFSGRQFSNSRSEMNVSTLELGDSALYLCASSLVGGGEKLFFGSGTQLSVL.

CDR3 DNA: TGTGCCAGTAGCTTTTCCTCTCGCGGTGGAGGGGAGATGAAGGGTGGCTATGGCTACACCTTC. This translates into CASSFSSRGGGEMKGGYGYTF. The chain uses TRBV19 and TRBJ1-2; D is possibly TRBD1 (5 bases). Germline assignment: CDR1 LNHDA and CDR2 SQIVND (reference sequence). The germline V and J ends were trimmed by 6 bases and 4 bases, with 36 bases remaining between them. The CDR3 spans 21 residues.

The chain joins TRBV5-1 to TRBJ2-7, with D possibly matching TRBD2 (5 bases). Germline CDR1 SGHRS, CDR2 YFSETQ. The germline V and J ends were trimmed by 2 bases and 4 bases, with 10 bases remaining between them. The CDR3 spans 13 residues. The CDR3 DNA reads TGCGCCAGCAGCTTTAGGACTGGGTACGAGCAGTACTTC. Translated, it gives CASSFRTGYEQYF.

V usage is TRBV18 and J usage is TRBJ2-7; tentatively, D is TRBD2 (6 bases). CDR1 KGHSH and CDR2 LQKENI come from the germline V gene. Trimming cost V 3 bases and J 4 bases, with 19 bases left between them. The CDR3 totals 16 residues. The CDR3 nucleotides read TGTGCCAGCTCACCGGGACTGTTTAGTTCGAGTTACGAGCAGTACTTC. Its translation: CASSPGLFSSSYEQYF.

The rearrangement uses TRBV7-2 and TRBJ2-7, with D possibly being TRBD2 (6 bases). Germline CDR1 SGHTA, CDR2 FQGNSA. CDR3 length: 17 amino acids. V was trimmed by 5 bases and J by 0 bases, leaving 20 bases between them. CDR3: CASSVAGTRGASYEQYF. The CDR3 coding sequence is TGTGCCAGCAGCGTCGCCGGGACTCGAGGGGCCTCCTACGAGCAGTACTTC.

J is TRBJ1-1 and V is TRBV5-6, with TRBD1 identical over 7 bases. The V and J ends lost 5 bases and 0 bases, in that order; junction bases with no gene match: 7. Germline V lookup: CDR1 SGHDT, CDR2 YYEEEE. The CDR3 has 15 residues. CDR3 amino acids: CASSRRRGLNTEAFF. In DNA form, the CDR3 reads TGTGCCAGCAGTCGCAGAAGGGGGCTGAACACTGAAGCTTTCTTT.

This chain links TRBV29-1 with TRBJ1-2; 8 bases line up with TRBD1. J was trimmed by 5 bases and V by 1 base; bases with no gene match: 6. Germline V gene lookup returns CDR1 SQVTM and CDR2 ANQGSEA. The CDR3 sequence is 14 residues long. CDR3 DNA: TGCAGCGTTGAAGGTGGACAGGGAGGGTATGGCTACACCTTC. It translates to CSVEGGQGGYGYTF.

This chain uses TRBV11-2 with TRBJ1-2; TRBD1 matches 7 bases. CDR3 length: 15 amino acids. The V segment lost 5 bases and the J segment 3 bases; nucleotides outside the gene matches: 9. Germline-derived CDR1 and CDR2 are SGHAT and FQNNGV. The CDR3 loop reads CASSRSIGQDYGYTF. For the CDR3, the DNA is TGTGCCAGCAGCAGATCCATCGGACAGGACTATGGCTACACCTTC.

The chain links TRBV7-8 to TRBJ1-5, with D tentatively TRBD1 (6 bases). Trimming left V 5 bases short and J 2 bases short, with 19 bases between. Germline values: CDR1 SGHVS, CDR2 FQNEAQ. The CDR3 runs to 17 residues. CDR3 sequence: CASSPTGGAVGNQPQHF. The CDR3 coding sequence is TGTGCCAGCAGCCCCACCGGGGGGGCGGTGGGCAATCAGCCCCAGCATTTT.

This chain uses TRBV7-9 with TRBJ2-5; 8 nucleotides agree with TRBD2. This CDR3 spans 16 amino acids. Germline CDR1 is SEHNR and CDR2 is FQNEAQ (reference sequence). Losses at the gene ends were 0 bases for V and 0 bases for J; bases not matched to a gene: 3. The CDR3 coding sequence is TGTGCCAGCAGCTTAGCGTCGGGAGGGAACCAAGAGACCCAGTACTTC. Amino acid sequence: CASSLASGGNQETQYF.

The chain is built from TRBV19 and TRBJ1-2; D not certain. Germline V lookup: CDR1 LNHDA, CDR2 SQIVND (reference sequence). This CDR3 contains 14 residues. With 1 base removed from V and 4 bases from J, the gap between germline ends came to 10 bases. The chain's CDR3 is CASSIAYGVYGYTF. In DNA, the CDR3 is TGTGCCAGTAGTATAGCTTACGGGGTCTATGGCTACACCTTC.

With respect to this clone: The sample has other DNA sequences that encode this CDR3 too. This chain connects TRBV4-3 to TRBJ2-1; the D is unclear. Germline CDR1 LGHNA, CDR2 YSLEER. V lost 2 bases and J lost 1, with 12 bases in between. The CDR3 covers 16 residues. As DNA, the CDR3 is TGCGCCAGCAGCCAATATAGACTGGATTCCTACAATGAGCAGTTCTTC. Its protein product is CASSQYRLDSYNEQFF.

The rearrangement joins TRBV14 to TRBJ1-6; D unclear. This CDR3 is 14 amino acids long. V was cut by 1 base and J by 7 bases, with 8 bases left in between. Per germline, CDR1 SGHDN and CDR2 FVKESK. CDR3 DNA: TGTGCCAGCAGCCAAGGGGCGCCGAATTCACCCCTCCACTTT. Its translation is CASSQGAPNSPLHF.

The chain is built from TRBV10-3 and TRBJ2-1; 14 bases are a match to TRBD2. The germline V gene encodes CDR1 ENHRY and CDR2 SYGVKD. After removal of 2 bases from V and 5 bases from J, the junction contained 14 bases not matched to a gene. The CDR3 has 20 residues. CDR3 residues: CAISEPGLAGGGTANNEQFF. In DNA, the CDR3 is TGTGCCATCAGTGAGCCCGGACTAGCGGGAGGAGGGACTGCTAACAATGAGCAGTTCTTC.

V gene TRBV5-4 combines with J gene TRBJ2-2; D perhaps matches TRBD2 (5 bases). Per the germline V gene, CDR1 is SGHNT and CDR2 is YYREEE (reference sequence). V was trimmed by 0 bases and J by 5 bases, leaving 11 bases between them. The CDR3 covers 15 residues. The CDR3 DNA is TGTGCCAGCAGCTTGGGGAGTCGGGGAACCGGGGAGCTGTTTTTT. Its translation: CASSLGSRGTGELFF.

V and J are TRBV29-1 and TRBJ2-3; 11 nucleotides line up with TRBD2. In germline, CDR1 is SQVTM, CDR2 ANQGSEA. The CDR3 is made up of 13 amino acids. The CDR3 sequence: CSKTGTSGGYQYF. The CDR3 DNA follows: TGCAGTAAAACCGGGACTAGCGGAGGGTATCAGTATTTT.

The chain has TRBV7-2 and TRBJ1-2; D not resolved. V lost 1 base, J lost 1 base, and 7 bases lay in between. This CDR3 is 14 amino acids long. CDR1 and CDR2 (germline): SGHTA, FQGNSA. CDR3 sequence: CASSLETVNYGYTF. In DNA, the CDR3 is TGTGCCAGCAGCTTAGAAACGGTTAACTATGGCTACACCTTC. The variable domain in full, completed from reference TRBV7-2 and TRBJ1-2, reads GAGVSQSPSNKVTEKGKDVELRCDPISGHTALYWYRQSLGQGLEFLIYFQGNSAPDKSGLPSDRFSAERTGGSVSTLTIQRTQQEDSAVYLCASSLETVNYGYTFGSGTRLTVV.

The rearrangement joins TRBV5-1 to TRBJ2-2; maybe TRBD2 (6 bases). The length of the CDR3 is 16 residues. Germline V lookup: CDR1 SGHRS, CDR2 YFSETQ. V lost 1 base to trimming and J lost 4 bases, with 14 bases between them. This CDR3 is CASSLRGDPSTGELFF. For the CDR3, the DNA is TGCGCCAGCAGCTTGCGCGGGGATCCTAGCACCGGGGAGCTGTTTTTT.

The chain couples TRBV4-1 to TRBJ1-1; no reliable D call. The V gene's germline CDR1 is MGHRA and CDR2 YSYEKL. V lost 5 bases and J lost 5, with 18 bases in between. This CDR3 has 15 residues. Here the CDR3 reads CASSINPSGMTEAFF. CDR3 bases: TGCGCCAGCAGCATAAACCCCTCGGGGATGACTGAAGCTTTCTTT.

Points on this clone: Sequence at one end of the junction differs from germline and may be a read error. Other DNA sequences in this sample translate to the same CDR3. The J gene is TRBJ1-1, the V gene TRBV5-4; D uncertain. Germline CDR1 and CDR2: SGHNT and YYREEE (reference sequence). The CDR3 is made up of 14 amino acids. In DNA form, the CDR3 reads TGCGCCAGCAGCTTGGGCACACGGAACACTGAAGCTTTCTTT. It translates to CASSLGTRNTEAFF.

V usage is TRBV30 and J usage is TRBJ1-2, with 7 bases identical to TRBD1. The CDR3 runs to 12 residues. Germline CDR1 GTSNPN, CDR2 SVGIG (reference sequence). The J segment lost 8 bases and the V segment lost 3 bases, leaving 6 bases of the junction unmatched. The CDR3 DNA follows: TGTGCCTGGAGCCTAGGGGGCGCGGGCTACACCTTC. This encodes CAWSLGGAGYTF.

The chain combines TRBV30 with TRBJ2-2, with D perhaps matching TRBD2 (6 bases). The germline CDR1 and CDR2 sequences are GTSNPN and SVGIG (reference sequence). Between the trimmed V and J ends, which lost 4 bases and 7 bases, there was a span of 10 bases. The CDR3 is 12 amino acids. CDR3 protein: CAWTGGVGELFF. The CDR3 DNA reads TGTGCCTGGACAGGCGGGGTCGGGGAGCTGTTTTTT.